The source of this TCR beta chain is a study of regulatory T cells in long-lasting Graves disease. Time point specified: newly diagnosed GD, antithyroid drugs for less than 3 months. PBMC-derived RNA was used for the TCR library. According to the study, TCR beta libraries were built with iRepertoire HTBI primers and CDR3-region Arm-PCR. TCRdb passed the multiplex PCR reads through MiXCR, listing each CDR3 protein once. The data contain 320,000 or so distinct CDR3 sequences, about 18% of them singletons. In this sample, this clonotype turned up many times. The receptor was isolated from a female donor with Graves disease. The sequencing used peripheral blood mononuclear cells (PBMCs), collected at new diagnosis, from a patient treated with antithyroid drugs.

This CDR3 reads CASSWEAPSRTIQYF. The CDR3 region has the DNA TGTGCCAGCAGCTGGGAGGCTCCAAGTCGAACCATTCAGTACTTC. The V and J genes are TRBV28 and TRBJ2-4; weak D call: TRBD2 (6 bases). V was clipped by 6 bases and J by 9 bases, with 21 bases between them. CDR3 length: 15 residues. Looked up from germline, CDR1 is MDHEN and CDR2 is SYDVKM.